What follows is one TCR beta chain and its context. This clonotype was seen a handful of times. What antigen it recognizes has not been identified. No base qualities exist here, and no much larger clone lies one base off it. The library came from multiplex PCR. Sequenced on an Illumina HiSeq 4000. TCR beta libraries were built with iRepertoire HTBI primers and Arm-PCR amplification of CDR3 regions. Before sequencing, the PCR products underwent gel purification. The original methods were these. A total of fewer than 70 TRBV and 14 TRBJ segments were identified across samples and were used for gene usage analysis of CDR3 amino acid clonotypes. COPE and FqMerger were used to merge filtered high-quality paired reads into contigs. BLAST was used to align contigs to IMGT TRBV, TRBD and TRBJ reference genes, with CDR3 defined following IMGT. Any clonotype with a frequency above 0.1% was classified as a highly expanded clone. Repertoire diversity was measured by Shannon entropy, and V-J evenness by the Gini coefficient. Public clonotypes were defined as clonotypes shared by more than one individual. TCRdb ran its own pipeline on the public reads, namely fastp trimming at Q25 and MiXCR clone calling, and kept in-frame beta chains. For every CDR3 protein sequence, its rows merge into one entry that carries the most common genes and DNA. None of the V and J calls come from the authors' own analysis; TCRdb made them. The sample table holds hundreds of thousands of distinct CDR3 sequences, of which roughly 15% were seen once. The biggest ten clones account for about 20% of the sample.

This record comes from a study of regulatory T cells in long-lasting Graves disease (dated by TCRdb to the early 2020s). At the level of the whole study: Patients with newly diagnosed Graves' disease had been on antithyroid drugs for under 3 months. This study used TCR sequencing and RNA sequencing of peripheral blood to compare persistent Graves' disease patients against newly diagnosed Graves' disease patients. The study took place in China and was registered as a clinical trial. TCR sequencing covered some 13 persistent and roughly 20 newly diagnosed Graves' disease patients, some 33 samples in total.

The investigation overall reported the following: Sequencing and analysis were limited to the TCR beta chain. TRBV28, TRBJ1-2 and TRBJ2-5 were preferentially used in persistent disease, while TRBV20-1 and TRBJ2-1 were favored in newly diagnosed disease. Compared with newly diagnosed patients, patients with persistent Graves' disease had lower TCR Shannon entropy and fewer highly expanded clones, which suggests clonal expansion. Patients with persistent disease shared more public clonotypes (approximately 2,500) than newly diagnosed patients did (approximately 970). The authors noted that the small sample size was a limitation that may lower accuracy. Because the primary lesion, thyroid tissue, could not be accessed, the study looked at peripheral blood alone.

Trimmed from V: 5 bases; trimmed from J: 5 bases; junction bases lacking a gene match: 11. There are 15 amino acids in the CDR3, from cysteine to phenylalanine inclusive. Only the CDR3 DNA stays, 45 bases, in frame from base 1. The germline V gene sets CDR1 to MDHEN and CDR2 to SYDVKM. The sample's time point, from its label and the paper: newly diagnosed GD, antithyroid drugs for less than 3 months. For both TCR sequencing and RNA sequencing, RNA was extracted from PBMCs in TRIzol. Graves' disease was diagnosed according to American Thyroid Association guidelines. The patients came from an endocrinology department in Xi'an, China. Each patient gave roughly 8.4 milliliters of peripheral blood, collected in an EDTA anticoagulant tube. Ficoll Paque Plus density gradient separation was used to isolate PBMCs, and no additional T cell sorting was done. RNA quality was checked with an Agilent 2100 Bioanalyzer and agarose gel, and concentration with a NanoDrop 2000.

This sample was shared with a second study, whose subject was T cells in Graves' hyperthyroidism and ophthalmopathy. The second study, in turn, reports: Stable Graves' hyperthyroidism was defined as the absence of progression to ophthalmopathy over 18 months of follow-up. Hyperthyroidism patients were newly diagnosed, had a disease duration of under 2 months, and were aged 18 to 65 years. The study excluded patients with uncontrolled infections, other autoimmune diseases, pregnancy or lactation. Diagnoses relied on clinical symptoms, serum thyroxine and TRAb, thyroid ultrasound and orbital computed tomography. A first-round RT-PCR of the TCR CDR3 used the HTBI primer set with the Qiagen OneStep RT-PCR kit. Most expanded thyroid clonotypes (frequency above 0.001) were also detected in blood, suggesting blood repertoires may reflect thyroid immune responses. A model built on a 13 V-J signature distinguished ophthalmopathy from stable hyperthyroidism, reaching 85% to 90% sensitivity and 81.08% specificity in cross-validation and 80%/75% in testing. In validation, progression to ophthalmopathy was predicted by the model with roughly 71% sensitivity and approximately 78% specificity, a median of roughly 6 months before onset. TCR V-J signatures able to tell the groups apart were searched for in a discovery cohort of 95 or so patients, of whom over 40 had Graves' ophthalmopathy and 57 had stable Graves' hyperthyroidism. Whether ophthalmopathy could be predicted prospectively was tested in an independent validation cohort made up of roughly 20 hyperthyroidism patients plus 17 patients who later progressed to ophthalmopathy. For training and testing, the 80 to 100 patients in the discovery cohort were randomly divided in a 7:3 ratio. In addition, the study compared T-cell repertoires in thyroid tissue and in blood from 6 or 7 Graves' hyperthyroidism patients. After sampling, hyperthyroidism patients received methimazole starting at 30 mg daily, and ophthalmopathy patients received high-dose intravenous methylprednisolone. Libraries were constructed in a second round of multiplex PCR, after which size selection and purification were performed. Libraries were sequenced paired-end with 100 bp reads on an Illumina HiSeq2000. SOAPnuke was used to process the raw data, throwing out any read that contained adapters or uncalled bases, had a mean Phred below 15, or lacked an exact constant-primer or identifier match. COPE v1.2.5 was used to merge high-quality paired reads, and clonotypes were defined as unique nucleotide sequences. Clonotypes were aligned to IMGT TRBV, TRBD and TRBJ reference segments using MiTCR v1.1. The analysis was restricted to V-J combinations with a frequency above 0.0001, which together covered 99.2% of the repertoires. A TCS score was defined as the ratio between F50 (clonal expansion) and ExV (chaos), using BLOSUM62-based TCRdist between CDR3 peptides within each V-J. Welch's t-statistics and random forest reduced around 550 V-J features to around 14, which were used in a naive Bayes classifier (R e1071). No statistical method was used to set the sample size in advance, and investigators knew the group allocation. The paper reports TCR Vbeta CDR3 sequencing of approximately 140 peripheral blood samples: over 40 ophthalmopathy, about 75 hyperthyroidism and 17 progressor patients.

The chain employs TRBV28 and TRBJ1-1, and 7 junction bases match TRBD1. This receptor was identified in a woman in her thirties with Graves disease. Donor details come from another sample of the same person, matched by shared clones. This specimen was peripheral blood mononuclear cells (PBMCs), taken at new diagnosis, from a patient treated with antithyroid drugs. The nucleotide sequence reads TGTGCCAGCAGTCCACAACAGGGGTTTGGGACTGAAGCTTTCTTT. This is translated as CASSPQQGFGTEAFF.